This T cell receptor (beta chain) comes out of a study of control samples from healthy donors and cancer patients. The V and J ends lost 0 bases and 2 bases respectively, with 13 bases between them. CDR3 length equals 15 residues. Germline V gene data show CDR1 as SQVTM and CDR2 as ANQGSEA. Repertoires were generated with immunoSEQ multiplex PCR, while TCRdb's copy carries only in-frame clones and drops some. Of 57,000 or so clones in the sample, 90% were seen once. Sequencing was performed on PBMCs. The sequence was collected from a man in his 60s with colorectal cancer. This sequence joins TRBV29-1 and TRBJ2-5; TRBD1 is a possible D gene (5 bases). CDR3 loop: CSVEDRGALQETQYF. CDR3 DNA sequence: TGCAGCGTTGAAGATCGTGGGGCCCTTCAAGAGACCCAGTACTTC.